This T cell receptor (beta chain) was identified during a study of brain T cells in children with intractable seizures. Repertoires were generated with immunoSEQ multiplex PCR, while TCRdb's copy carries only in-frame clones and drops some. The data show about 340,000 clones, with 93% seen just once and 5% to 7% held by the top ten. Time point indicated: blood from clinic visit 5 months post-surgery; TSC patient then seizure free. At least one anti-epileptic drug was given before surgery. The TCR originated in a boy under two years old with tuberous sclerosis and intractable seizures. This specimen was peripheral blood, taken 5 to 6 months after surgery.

In nucleotides, the CDR3 is TGTGCCAGCAAGATGACTAGTCTCGTTTCCAATACGCAGTATTTT. It yields the protein CASKMTSLVSNTQYF. The chain recombines TRBV6-5 with TRBJ2-3; D is perhaps TRBD2 (6 bases). V gave up 7 bases and J gave up 7 bases, with 21 bases separating them. The CDR3 spans 15 residues. Germline CDR1 MNHEY, CDR2 SVGAGI.